The TCR beta chain under discussion was sequenced for a study of OX40 agonist ivuxolimab in advanced cancers. Study-wide context: Eligibility admitted prior anti-PD-1, anti-PD-L1 or anti-CTLA-4 therapy; roughly 40% had some. Study-level results: With doses of 0.1-3.0 mg/kg, partial responders showed among the lowest clonal expansion. CD4+ and CD8+ blood T cells expanded clonally by week 6 at 0.1 to 3.0 mg/kg.

Exclusion applied to patients with autoimmune disease history or systemic immunosuppression. Between the trimmed V and J ends, which lost 5 bases and 2 bases, there was a span of 13 bases. CDR3 length equals 15 residues. CDR1 is LNHDA, CDR2 SQIVND, per germline (reference sequence). TCRdb keeps only in-frame clones here, not all; method: immunoSEQ multiplex PCR. The sample has about 62,000 clones, approximately 85% seen once. Concerning this clone: Its antigen remains unidentified.

The gene calls are TRBV19 and TRBJ2-1; possible D gene TRBD1, 5 bases. This material consisted of CD4+ or CD8+ T cells sorted from blood, taken in a trial of the OX40 agonist ivuxolimab. This receptor was obtained from an adult with an advanced solid tumor such as melanoma, head and neck, liver or kidney cancer. The chain's CDR3 is CASSSKGQTYNEQFF. DNA of the CDR3: TGTGCCAGTAGTTCAAAGGGGCAGACCTACAATGAGCAGTTCTTC. Variable domain in full (rest from reference TRBV19 and TRBJ2-1): DGGITQSPKYLFRKEGQNVTLSCEQNLNHDAMYWYRQDPGQGLRLIYYSQIVNDFQKGDIAEGYSVSREKKESFPLTVTSAQKNPTAFYLCASSSKGQTYNEQFFGPGTRLTVL.